Below, one T cell receptor (beta chain) is given with its context. The CDR3 has 15 residues. With V trimmed by 0 bases and J by 2 bases, 6 bases remained unmatched. Per the germline V gene, CDR1 is DFQATT and CDR2 is SNEGSKA (reference sequence). TCRdb used MiXCR to reprocess the 5' RACE reads, holding one entry per CDR3 protein. Seen here are just under 65,000 distinct CDR3 sequences, roughly 22% observed once, and the top ten hold 2.5% to 3.5%. This TCR derives from a female donor with breast cancer. This chain connects TRBV20-1 to TRBJ1-2, with 7 nucleotides matching TRBD1. Sequenced: memory CD4+ T cells sorted from a lymph node. Subset of the sample: memory CD4+ T cells, CD4+CD45RO+CD25-. The DNA for the CDR3 is TGCAGTGCTAGAGATTCGGACAGGTACAACTATGGCTACACCTTC. Amino acid sequence: CSARDSDRYNYGYTF.